These 3 T cell receptor beta chains were sequenced from one sample in a study of blood T cell repertoires in COVID-19. Using immunoSEQ multiplex PCR, the repertoire was profiled, and TCRdb retains in-frame clones only, with some absent. The sample holds under 300,000 clones, approximately 88% seen once. The sequenced material came from peripheral blood. These receptors were obtained from a human donor with COVID-19, enrolled during active disease. The donor label of this sample is uncertain.

The rearrangement links TRBV6-5 to TRBJ1-1; D call uncertain. The CDR3 is 14 amino acids. The germline V and J ends were trimmed by 6 bases and 0 bases, with 11 bases remaining between them. Germline V lookup: CDR1 MNHEY, CDR2 SVGAGI. The CDR3 loop is CASRPSGMNTEAFF. DNA of the CDR3: TGTGCCAGCAGACCGTCGGGGATGAACACTGAAGCTTTCTTT.

This chain joins TRBV6-2 or TRBV6-3 and TRBJ2-3; D is perhaps TRBD1 (6 bases). Trimming shortened V by 6 bases and J by 2 bases, and 12 bases separated the two germline ends. The CDR3 is 14 residues long. CDR1 is MNHEY and CDR2 is SVGEGT in the germline V gene. CDR3 DNA sequence: TGTGCCAGCAGCCTCGGACAGATCACAGATACGCAGTATTTT. Its translation is CASSLGQITDTQYF.

This clone was seen a single time. The chain carries TRBV10-1 and TRBJ1-2, with D possibly matching TRBD1 (6 bases). Germline-derived CDR1 and CDR2 are WNHNN and SYGVQD (reference sequence). This CDR3 is 14 amino acids long. V gave up 2 bases and J gave up 3 bases, with 10 bases separating them. The CDR3 loop reads CASSELGADYGYTF. The CDR3 DNA is TGCGCCAGCAGTGAGCTGGGGGCGGACTATGGCTACACCTTC.